This T cell receptor (beta chain) was identified in a study of cytomegalovirus exposure and HLA in healthy donors. General study points: The study found most TCR sequences rare, yet found some public TCRs in many donors. Cytomegalovirus association was assigned to approximately 160 TCR beta chains. A few chains tied to CMV proved CMV antigen-specific in vitro.

A word on this clone: What it binds is unknown.

The protocol was immunoSEQ multiplex PCR, while the TCRdb copy is restricted to in-frame clones and leaves out a portion. The table shows roughly 300,000 clones, with roughly 88% occurring only once. The CDR3 has 13 residues. CDR1 KGHSH and CDR2 LQKENI come from the germline V gene. With 2 bases removed from V and 4 bases from J, the gap between germline ends came to 8 bases. The genes are TRBV18 and TRBJ1-1; no clear D gene. This TCR derives from a woman aged 18 to 35 in good health and CMV-seronegative. Input material: PBMCs. DNA of the CDR3: TGTGCCAGCTCACCAGTTGAGGGCACTGAAGCTTTCTTT. Its translation is CASSPVEGTEAFF.